Below are 24 T cell receptor beta chains sequenced from a single sample in a study of T-cell memory formation after mild COVID-19. Each CDR3 protein is one row after TCRdb ran MiXCR on the 5' RACE reads. The repertoire consists of about 140,000 distinct CDR3 sequences, with more than 13% occurring once and the leading ten covering roughly 28%. Sequencing input: PBMCs or a T cell subset sorted from them (not recorded which). The receptors here all came from an adult woman who had mild COVID-19 (a few samples of this study predate the infection). Cell type and time point are not known.

This clonotype was detected a few times. CDR3 sequence: CASSPGGNYSYEQYF. CDR3 DNA: TGCGCCAGCAGCCCTGGGGGAAACTACTCCTACGAGCAGTACTTC. This chain joins TRBV5-1 and TRBJ2-7, with D tentatively TRBD1 or TRBD2 (5 bases each). V dropped 4 bases and J dropped 0 bases, with 14 bases sitting between them. Per germline, CDR1 SGHRS and CDR2 YFSETQ. The CDR3 loop spans 15 amino acids.

The sample holds many counts of this clonotype. V usage is TRBV5-1 and J usage is TRBJ2-7; D is unclear. CDR1 and CDR2 (germline): SGHRS, YFSETQ. Trimming stripped 0 bases from V and 2 bases from J, with 12 bases between. The CDR3 has 15 amino acids. CDR3 residues: CASSLVLGRTYEQYF. The CDR3 DNA sequence: TGCGCCAGCAGCTTGGTATTGGGCAGGACCTACGAGCAGTACTTC.

This clonotype turned up a few times. J is TRBJ2-5 and V is TRBV5-1; TRBD1 is a possible D gene (6 bases). The V gene's germline CDR1 is SGHRS and CDR2 YFSETQ. The CDR3 consists of 17 residues. The V gene lost 5 bases and the J gene lost 3 bases, with 23 bases spanning the gap. This chain's CDR3 is CASSHLEEMDRKETQYF. CDR3 coding DNA: TGCGCCAGCAGTCACCTTGAGGAAATGGACAGAAAAGAGACCCAGTACTTC.

In its sample, this clonotype was seen many times. The genes are TRBV11-2 and TRBJ2-5; TRBD1 aligns across 7 bases. Germline V gene sequence: CDR1 SGHAT, CDR2 FQNNGV. This CDR3 comprises 14 residues. After removal of 4 bases from V and 1 base from J, the junction contained 3 bases not matched to a gene. In nucleotides, the CDR3 is TGTGCCAGCAGCTCATGGGACAGCCAAGAGACCCAGTACTTC. Translating it yields CASSSWDSQETQYF.

This clonotype was seen a few times. This sequence joins TRBV27 and TRBJ1-1; D might be TRBD1 (5 bases). CDR1 MNHEY and CDR2 SMNVEV come from the germline V gene (reference sequence). The CDR3 is made up of 13 amino acids. Trimming left V 3 bases short and J 4 bases short, with 9 bases between. CDR3: CASSLQGITEAFF. DNA for the CDR3: TGTGCCAGCAGTTTGCAGGGTATCACTGAAGCTTTCTTT.

The CDR3 protein is CASSLGLRGNQPQHF. DNA for the CDR3: TGTGCCAGCAGCTTGGGTCTCCGGGGGAATCAGCCCCAGCATTTT. The chain carries TRBV7-2 and TRBJ1-5; a possible D gene is TRBD1 (5 bases). V lost 3 bases and J 4 bases, leaving 13 bases between the germline ends. Germline loops: CDR1 SGHTA, CDR2 FQGNSA. The CDR3 sequence is 15 residues long.

This clonotype was seen at least ten times. This chain uses TRBV7-9 with TRBJ2-3; a weak D match, TRBD1 (6 bases). V lost 7 bases, J lost 9 bases, and 14 bases lay in between. The CDR3 is 12 amino acids. In germline, CDR1 is SEHNR, CDR2 FQNEAQ (reference sequence). For the CDR3, the DNA is TGTGCCAGCAACCACGAGGGACAAACGCAGTATTTT. Protein: CASNHEGQTQYF. Full variable domain (outside the CDR3, taken from reference TRBV7-9 and TRBJ2-3): DTGVSQNPRHKITKRGQNVTFRCDPISEHNRLYWYRQTLGQGPEFLTYFQNEAQLEKSRLLSDRFSAERPKGSFSTLEIQRTEQGDSAMYLCASNHEGQTQYFGPGTRLTVL.

The genes are TRBV9 and TRBJ2-7, with TRBD1 identical over 7 bases. The CDR3 has 14 residues. Per the germline V gene, CDR1 is SGDLS and CDR2 is YYNGEE. With V trimmed by 2 bases and J by 3 bases, 5 bases remained unmatched. The CDR3 region is CASSVVGTDYEQYF. As DNA, the CDR3 is TGTGCCAGCAGCGTGGTAGGGACAGACTACGAGCAGTACTTC.

This clonotype was found many times. The chain recombines TRBV11-2 with TRBJ2-3; 9 bases map to TRBD1. Germline V gene data show CDR1 as SGHAT and CDR2 as FQNNGV. This CDR3 is 18 amino acids long. Trimming cost V 0 bases and J 1 base; bases outside gene matches: 8. In nucleotides, the CDR3 is TGTGCCAGCAGCTTAGATAGAATTAGGGACAGGGGCACAGATACGCAGTATTTT. Encoded protein: CASSLDRIRDRGTDTQYF.

The gene calls are TRBV30 and TRBJ2-5; D uncertain. Trimming stripped 0 bases from V and 4 bases from J, with 6 bases between. Germline loops: CDR1 GTSNPN, CDR2 SVGIG (reference sequence). CDR3 length equals 12 residues. CDR3 sequence reads: CAWSVVGETQYF. CDR3 nucleotides: TGTGCCTGGAGTGTAGTGGGAGAGACCCAGTACTTC.

The rearrangement joins TRBV7-2 to TRBJ1-2, with a possible D match to TRBD1 (6 bases). The V and J ends lost 2 bases and 6 bases respectively, with 13 bases between them. Germline CDR1 SGHTA, CDR2 FQGNSA. CDR3 size: 14 residues. The CDR3 region is CASSLNGQYNGYTF. The CDR3 DNA sequence: TGTGCCAGCAGCTTAAACGGACAGTATAATGGCTACACCTTC.

The chain links TRBV7-2 to TRBJ1-2; TRBD1 matches at 10 bases. The germline V gene has CDR1 SGHTA and CDR2 FQGNSA. This CDR3 has 15 residues. Unmatched junction bases numbered 9, after V lost 4 bases and J lost 7 bases. CDR3: CASSSGTGVVGGYTF. The CDR3 coding sequence is TGTGCCAGCAGCTCCGGGACAGGGGTGGTTGGTGGCTACACCTTC.

This clonotype was counted between two and nine times. This chain connects TRBV27 to TRBJ2-6; 7 nucleotides line up with TRBD1. The J segment lost 0 bases and the V segment lost 5 bases, leaving 13 bases of the junction unmatched. CDR3 length: 19 amino acids. In germline, CDR1 is MNHEY, CDR2 SMNVEV (reference sequence). The CDR3 DNA reads TGTGCCAGCAGTACTATAACCGGGACAGTGATCTCTGGGGCCAACGTCCTGACTTTC. Translation gives CASSTITGTVISGANVLTF.

This clonotype was detected only a few times. The V call is TRBV5-4, the J call TRBJ2-7; tentative D call: TRBD1 (7 bases). The CDR3 is made up of 15 amino acids. Trimming cost V 4 bases and J 5 bases, with 19 bases left between them. Germline CDR1 SGHNT, CDR2 YYREEE (reference sequence). The CDR3 nucleotides read TGTGCCAGCAGCCCAGGGGGGCCGGGTGACGACGAGCAGTACTTC. Residues: CASSPGGPGDDEQYF.

This rearrangement joins TRBV14 to TRBJ2-1; 14 bases fit TRBD2. CDR3 length equals 17 residues. V dropped 4 bases and J dropped 2; count of bases not matched to a gene: 4. Germline V CDR1 and CDR2: SGHDN, FVKESK. The DNA for the CDR3 is TGTGCCAGCAGCCGGACTAGCGGGAGGCTCCCCTACAATGAGCAGTTCTTC. It encodes CASSRTSGRLPYNEQFF.

The genes are TRBV15 and TRBJ2-3; D unresolved. This CDR3 comprises 17 residues. V lost 0 bases and J 0 bases, leaving 13 bases between the germline ends. Germline V gene sequence: CDR1 LNHNV, CDR2 YYDKDF (reference sequence). The CDR3 sequence is CATSRDDTVLSTDTQYF. The CDR3 DNA is TGTGCCACCAGCAGAGATGATACAGTCCTTAGCACAGATACGCAGTATTTT.

The chain carries TRBV15 and TRBJ1-4; TRBD1 is a possible D gene (5 bases). Germline values: CDR1 LNHNV, CDR2 YYDKDF (reference sequence). The V gene lost 3 bases and the J gene lost 8 bases, with 19 bases spanning the gap. The CDR3 runs to 16 residues. The CDR3 is CATSSLSRDGREKLFF. The CDR3 bases are TGTGCCACCAGCAGCCTAAGCCGGGACGGGCGGGAAAAACTGTTTTTT.

V usage is TRBV7-8 and J usage is TRBJ2-1, with unresolved D. Germline loops: CDR1 SGHVS, CDR2 FQNEAQ. Trimming cost V 5 bases and J 6 bases, with 20 bases left between them. The CDR3 loop spans 16 amino acids. The CDR3 region has the DNA TGTGCCAGCAGCCTCTCTCAGGTAGCTCATGGCAATGAGCAGTTCTTC. This translates into CASSLSQVAHGNEQFF.

The chain employs TRBV7-2 and TRBJ1-2; 10 bases are shared with TRBD1. The CDR3 sequence is 17 residues long. The V gene end was trimmed by 3 bases and the J gene end by 3 bases; junction bases not matched to a gene: 10. CDR1 is SGHTA, CDR2 FQGNSA, per germline. In DNA, the CDR3 is TGTGCCAGCAGCTTTACCCCCCCCGGACAGGGGGACTATGGCTACACCTTC. Translated: CASSFTPPGQGDYGYTF.

This clonotype was detected a few times. The genes are TRBV5-1 and TRBJ2-7, with 9 bases lining up with TRBD2. After removal of 4 bases from V and 1 base from J, the junction contained 3 bases not matched to a gene. The CDR3 has 14 amino acids. From germline, CDR1 is SGHRS and CDR2 YFSETQ. The CDR3 region is CASSPGLASYEQYF. CDR3 DNA sequence: TGCGCCAGCAGCCCCGGACTAGCGTCCTACGAGCAGTACTTC.

This clonotype has ten or more counts. The V gene is TRBV5-1, the J gene TRBJ2-7, with a possible D match to TRBD1 (6 bases). V was cut by 3 bases and J by 3 bases, with 16 bases left in between. The CDR3 consists of 15 residues. Germline-derived CDR1 and CDR2 are SGHRS and YFSETQ. The CDR3 loop is CASSYTDSPGYEQYF. CDR3 in DNA: TGCGCCAGCAGCTATACGGACAGCCCGGGCTACGAGCAGTACTTC.

This clonotype has more than one count but fewer than ten. The chain combines TRBV20-1 with TRBJ2-7, with D maybe TRBD1 (5 bases). Germline lookup yields CDR1 DFQATT and CDR2 SNEGSKA (reference sequence). This CDR3 region has 13 residues. V lost 0 bases and J lost 3, with 9 bases in between. This CDR3 reads CSARDRGDYEQYF. CDR3 in DNA: TGCAGTGCTAGAGATAGGGGTGACTACGAGCAGTACTTC.

The rearrangement uses TRBV29-1 and TRBJ1-3; D perhaps matches TRBD1 (5 bases). V was trimmed by 3 bases and J by 0 bases, leaving 12 bases between them. Germline CDR1 reads SQVTM; CDR2 reads ANQGSEA. CDR3 length: 15 amino acids. CDR3 DNA: TGCAGCGTTGAGTTGGGGGGTATCTCTGGAAACACCATATATTTT. Translating it yields CSVELGGISGNTIYF. Filled out from reference TRBV29-1 and TRBJ1-3, the complete variable domain reads SAVISQKPSRDICQRGTSLTIQCQVDSQVTMMFWYRQQPGQSLTLIATANQGSEATYESGFVIDKFPISRPNLTFSTLTVSNMSPEDSSIYLCSVELGGISGNTIYFGEGSWLTVV.

This clonotype has a handful of counts. This chain links TRBV6-2 or TRBV6-3 with TRBJ2-2; 9 bases agree with TRBD2. CDR1 and CDR2 (germline): MNHEY, SVGEGT. This CDR3 region has 15 residues. With 0 bases clipped from V and 4 bases from J, the junction kept 0 bases outside the gene matches. CDR3 loop: CASSYSLAGTGELFF. CDR3 bases: TGTGCCAGCAGTTACTCACTAGCGGGCACCGGGGAGCTGTTTTTT.